This T cell receptor (beta chain) was captured by sequencing in a study of neurological immune-mediated disorders. Unmatched junction bases numbered 8, after V lost 3 bases and J lost 8 bases. The germline CDR1 and CDR2 sequences are SGHNT and YYREEE (reference sequence). This CDR3 has 15 amino acids. TCRdb analysed the 5' RACE reads with MiXCR anew, one entry per CDR3 protein. The sample lists 57,000 or so distinct CDR3 sequences, over 9.5% occurring once. Comments on this clonotype: A much larger clone differs from this one at a single base, so this may be a read error.

The chain combines TRBV5-4 with TRBJ2-1; the match to TRBD1 covers 10 bases. The sequencing sample was made of PBMCs. This receptor was obtained from a man in his 60s in good health. CDR3 residues: CASSSGVTGGHEQFF. The DNA for the CDR3 is TGTGCCAGCAGCTCCGGGGTGACAGGGGGCCATGAGCAGTTCTTC.